The 7 T cell receptor beta chains listed next were all sequenced from one sample in a study of T cell responses to AZD1222 COVID-19 vaccine. Sequencing was performed with immunoSEQ multiplex PCR; in TCRdb, only in-frame clones are kept and a portion is missing. The top ten hold about 15% of the sample, which has some 56,000 clones, approximately 83% seen once. Sequenced material: peripheral blood, taken on day 0 of AZD1222 vaccination. These receptors all come from an adult in good health.

The rearrangement uses TRBV6-5 and TRBJ1-4; D is unresolved. This CDR3 has 13 amino acids. Trimming cost V 6 bases and J 7 bases, with 12 bases left between them. CDR1 MNHEY and CDR2 SVGAGI come from the germline V gene. CDR3 DNA sequence: TGTGCCAGCAGGGAGACCGTTCGTGAAAAACTGTTTTTT. Residues: CASRETVREKLFF.

V usage is TRBV6-6 and J usage is TRBJ2-7; TRBD2 matches at 7 bases. The junction had 11 bases not matched to a gene; V was cut back by 10 bases and J by 2 bases. This CDR3 has 14 amino acids. Germline assignment: CDR1 MNHNY and CDR2 SVGAGI (reference sequence). The CDR3 coding sequence is TGTGCCACCCGAGGACTAGTGAAGGCCTACGAGCAGTACTTC. It codes for CATRGLVKAYEQYF.

V gene TRBV28 combines with J gene TRBJ1-2, with TRBD1 matching 7 bases. The junction had 4 bases not matched to a gene; V was cut back by 7 bases and J by 2 bases. Germline CDR1 is MDHEN and CDR2 is SYDVKM. The CDR3 is 13 amino acids. CDR3 in amino acids: CASTLDRNYGYTF. CDR3 DNA: TGTGCCAGCACCCTGGACAGGAACTATGGCTACACCTTC.

V usage is TRBV20-1 and J usage is TRBJ2-3; D unclear. The CDR3 runs 14 residues. CDR1 and CDR2 (germline): DFQATT, SNEGSKA (reference sequence). Trimming stripped 3 bases from V and 2 bases from J, with 12 bases between. The CDR3 DNA is TGCAGTGCTAGTAGGAACACCTACACAGATACGCAGTATTTT. Amino acids: CSASRNTYTDTQYF.

The V call is TRBV6-6, the J call TRBJ1-5; TRBD1 aligns across 9 bases. The germline V gene has CDR1 MNHNY and CDR2 SVGAGI (reference sequence). The CDR3 covers 15 residues. J lost 0 bases, V lost 6 bases, and 3 bases had no gene match. DNA for the CDR3: TGTGCCAGCAGGCGGACAGGGGATAGCAATCAGCCCCAGCATTTT. Amino acids: CASRRTGDSNQPQHF.

The chain carries TRBV4-1 and TRBJ1-2; D possibly corresponds to TRBD1 (6 bases). Germline V gene sequence: CDR1 MGHRA, CDR2 YSYEKL. The CDR3 contains 14 residues. The V gene lost 7 bases and the J gene lost 3 bases, with 15 bases spanning the gap. CDR3 coding DNA: TGCGCCAGCACCCCGTCCGGGGGGCACTATGGCTACACCTTC. It encodes CASTPSGGHYGYTF.

The rearrangement uses TRBV5-1 and TRBJ1-1; 8 positions agree with TRBD1. The V segment lost 2 bases and the J segment 8 bases; nucleotides outside the gene matches: 8. Germline V gene data show CDR1 as SGHRS and CDR2 as YFSETQ. This CDR3 spans 14 amino acids. In DNA form, the CDR3 reads TGCGCCAGCAGCTTTAGAACAGGGGGGCCAGAAGCTTTCTTT. Translated: CASSFRTGGPEAFF.